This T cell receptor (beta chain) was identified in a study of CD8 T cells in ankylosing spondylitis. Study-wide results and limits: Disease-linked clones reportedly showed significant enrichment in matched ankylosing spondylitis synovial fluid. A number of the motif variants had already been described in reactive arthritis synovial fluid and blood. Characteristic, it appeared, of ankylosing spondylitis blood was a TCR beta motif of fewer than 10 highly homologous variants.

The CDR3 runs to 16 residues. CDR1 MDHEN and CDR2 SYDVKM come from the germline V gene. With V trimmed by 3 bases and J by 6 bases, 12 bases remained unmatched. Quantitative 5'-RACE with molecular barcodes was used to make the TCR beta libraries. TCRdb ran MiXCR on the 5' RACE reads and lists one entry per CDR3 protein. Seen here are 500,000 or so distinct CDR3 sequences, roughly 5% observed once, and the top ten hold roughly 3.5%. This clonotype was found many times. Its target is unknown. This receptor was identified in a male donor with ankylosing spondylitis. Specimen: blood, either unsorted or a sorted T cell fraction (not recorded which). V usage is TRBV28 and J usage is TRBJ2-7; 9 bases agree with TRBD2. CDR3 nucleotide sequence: TGTGCCAGCAGTTTCCAGGCCGCGGGAGCGGGAGGCGAGCAGTACTTC. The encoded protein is CASSFQAAGAGGEQYF.